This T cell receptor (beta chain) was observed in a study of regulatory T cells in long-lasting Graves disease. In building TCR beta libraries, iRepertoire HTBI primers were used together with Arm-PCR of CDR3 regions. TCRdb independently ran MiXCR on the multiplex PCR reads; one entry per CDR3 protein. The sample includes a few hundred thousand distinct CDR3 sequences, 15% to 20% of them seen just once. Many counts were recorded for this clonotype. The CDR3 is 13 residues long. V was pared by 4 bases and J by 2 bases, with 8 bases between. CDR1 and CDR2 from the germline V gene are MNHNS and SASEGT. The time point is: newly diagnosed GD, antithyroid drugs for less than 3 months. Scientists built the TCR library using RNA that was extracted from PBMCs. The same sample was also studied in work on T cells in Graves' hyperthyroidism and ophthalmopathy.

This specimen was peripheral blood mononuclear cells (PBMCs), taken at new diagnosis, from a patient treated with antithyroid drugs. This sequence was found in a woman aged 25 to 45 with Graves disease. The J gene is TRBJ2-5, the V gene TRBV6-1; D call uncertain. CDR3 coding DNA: TGTGCCAGCAGTGGGGGTATACAAGAGACCCAGTACTTC. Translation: CASSGGIQETQYF.